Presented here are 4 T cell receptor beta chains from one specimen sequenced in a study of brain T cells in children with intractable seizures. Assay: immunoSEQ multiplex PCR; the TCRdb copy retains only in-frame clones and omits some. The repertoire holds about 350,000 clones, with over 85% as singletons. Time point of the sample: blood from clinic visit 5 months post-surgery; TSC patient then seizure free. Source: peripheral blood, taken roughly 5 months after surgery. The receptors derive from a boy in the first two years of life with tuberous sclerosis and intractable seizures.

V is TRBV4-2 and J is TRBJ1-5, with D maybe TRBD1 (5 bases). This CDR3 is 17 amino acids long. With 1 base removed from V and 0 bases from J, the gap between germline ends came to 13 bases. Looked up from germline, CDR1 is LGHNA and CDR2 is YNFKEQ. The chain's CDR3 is CASSQVYGAYSNQPQHF. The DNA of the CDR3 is TGTGCCAGCAGCCAAGTATACGGGGCTTATAGCAATCAGCCCCAGCATTTT.

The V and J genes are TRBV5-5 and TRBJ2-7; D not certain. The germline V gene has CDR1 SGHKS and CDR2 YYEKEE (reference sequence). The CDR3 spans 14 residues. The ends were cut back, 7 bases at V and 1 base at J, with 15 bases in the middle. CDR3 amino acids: CASSIPGSSYEQYF. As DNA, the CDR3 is TGTGCCAGCTCCATACCCGGGTCTTCCTACGAGCAGTACTTC. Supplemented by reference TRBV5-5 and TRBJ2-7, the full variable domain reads DAGVTQSPTHLIKTRGQQVTLRCSPISGHKSVSWYQQVLGQGPQFIFQYYEKEERGRGNFPDRFSARQFPNYSSELNVNALLLGDSALYLCASSIPGSSYEQYFGPGTRLTVT.

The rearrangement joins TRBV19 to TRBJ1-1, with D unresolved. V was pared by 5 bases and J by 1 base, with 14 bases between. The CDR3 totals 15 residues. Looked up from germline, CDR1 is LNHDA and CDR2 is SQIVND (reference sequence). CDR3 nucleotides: TGTGCCAGTAGTGGTAACCCTGCCCGGAACACTGAAGCTTTCTTT. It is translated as CASSGNPARNTEAFF.

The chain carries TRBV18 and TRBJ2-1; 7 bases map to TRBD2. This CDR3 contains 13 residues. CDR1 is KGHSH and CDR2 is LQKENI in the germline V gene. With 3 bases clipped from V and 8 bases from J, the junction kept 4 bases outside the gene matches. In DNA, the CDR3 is TGTGCCAGCTCACCTTCGGGGAGGGATGAGCAGTTCTTC. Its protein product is CASSPSGRDEQFF.